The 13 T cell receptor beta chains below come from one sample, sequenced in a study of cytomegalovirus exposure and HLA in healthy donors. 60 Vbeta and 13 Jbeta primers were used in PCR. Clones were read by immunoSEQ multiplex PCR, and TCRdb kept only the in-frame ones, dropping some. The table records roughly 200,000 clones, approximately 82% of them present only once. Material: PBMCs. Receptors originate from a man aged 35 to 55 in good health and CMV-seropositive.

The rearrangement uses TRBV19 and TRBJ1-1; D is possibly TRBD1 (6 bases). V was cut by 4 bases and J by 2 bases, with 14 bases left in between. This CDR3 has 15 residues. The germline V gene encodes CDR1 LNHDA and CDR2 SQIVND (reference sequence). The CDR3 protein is CASSTNRAGNTEAFF. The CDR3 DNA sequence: TGTGCCAGTAGTACCAACAGGGCAGGAAACACTGAAGCTTTCTTT. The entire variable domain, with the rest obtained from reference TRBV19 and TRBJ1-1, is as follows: DGGITQSPKYLFRKEGQNVTLSCEQNLNHDAMYWYRQDPGQGLRLIYYSQIVNDFQKGDIAEGYSVSREKKESFPLTVTSAQKNPTAFYLCASSTNRAGNTEAFFGQGTRLTVV.

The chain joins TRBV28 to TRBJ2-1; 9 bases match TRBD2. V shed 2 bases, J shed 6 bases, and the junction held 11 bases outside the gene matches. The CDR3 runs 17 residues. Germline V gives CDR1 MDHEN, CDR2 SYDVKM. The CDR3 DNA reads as TGTGCCAGCAGTTTAAGCCTAGCGGGGCTTGGATTCAATGAGCAGTTCTTC. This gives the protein CASSLSLAGLGFNEQFF.

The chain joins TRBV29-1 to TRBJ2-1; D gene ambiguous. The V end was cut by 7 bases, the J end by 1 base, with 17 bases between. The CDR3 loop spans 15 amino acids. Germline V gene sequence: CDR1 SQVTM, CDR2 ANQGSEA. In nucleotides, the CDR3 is TGCAGCGCCCGTCTTATCACTTCATCCTACAATGAGCAGTTCTTC. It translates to CSARLITSSYNEQFF.

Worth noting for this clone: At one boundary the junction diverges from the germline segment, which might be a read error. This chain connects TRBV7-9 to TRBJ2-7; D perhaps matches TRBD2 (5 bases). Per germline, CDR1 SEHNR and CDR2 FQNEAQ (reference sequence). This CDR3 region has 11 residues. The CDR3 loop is CSSSSGIKQYF. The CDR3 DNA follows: TGTTCCAGCAGCTCCGGGATCAAGCAGTACTTC.

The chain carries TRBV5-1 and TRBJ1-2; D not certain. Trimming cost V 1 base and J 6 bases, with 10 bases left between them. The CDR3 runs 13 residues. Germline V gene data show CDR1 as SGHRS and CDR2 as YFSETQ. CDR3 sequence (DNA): TGCGCCAGCAGCTTGTCTGAAGGAGATGGCTACACCTTC. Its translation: CASSLSEGDGYTF.

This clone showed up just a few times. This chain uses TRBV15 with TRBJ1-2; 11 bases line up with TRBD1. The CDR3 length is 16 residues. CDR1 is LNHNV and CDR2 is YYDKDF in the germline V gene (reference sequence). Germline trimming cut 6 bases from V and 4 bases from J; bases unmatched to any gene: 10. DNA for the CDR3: TGTGCCACCAGTATAGGACAGGGGGCCTTCGGCTATGGCTACACCTTC. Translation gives CATSIGQGAFGYGYTF.

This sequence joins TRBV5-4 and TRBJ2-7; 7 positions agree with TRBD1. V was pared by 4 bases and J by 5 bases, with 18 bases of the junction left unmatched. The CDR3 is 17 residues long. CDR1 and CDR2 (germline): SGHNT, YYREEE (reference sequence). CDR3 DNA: TGTGCCAGCAGCCAGAGCTACAACGGACAGGTCTTCCACGAGCAGTACTTC. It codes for CASSQSYNGQVFHEQYF.

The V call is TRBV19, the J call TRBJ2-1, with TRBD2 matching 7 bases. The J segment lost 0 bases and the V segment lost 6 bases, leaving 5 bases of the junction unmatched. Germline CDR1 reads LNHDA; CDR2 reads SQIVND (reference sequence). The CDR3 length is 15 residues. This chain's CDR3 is CASRAGVSSYNEQFF. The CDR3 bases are TGTGCCAGTAGGGCGGGGGTCAGCTCCTACAATGAGCAGTTCTTC. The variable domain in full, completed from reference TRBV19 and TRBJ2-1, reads DGGITQSPKYLFRKEGQNVTLSCEQNLNHDAMYWYRQDPGQGLRLIYYSQIVNDFQKGDIAEGYSVSREKKESFPLTVTSAQKNPTAFYLCASRAGVSSYNEQFFGPGTRLTVL.

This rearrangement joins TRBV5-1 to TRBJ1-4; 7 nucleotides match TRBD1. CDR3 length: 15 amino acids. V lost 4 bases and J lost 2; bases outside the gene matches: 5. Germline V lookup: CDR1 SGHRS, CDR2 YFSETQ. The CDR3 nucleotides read TGCGCCAGCAGCACGGAGACAGGGACTAATGAAAAACTGTTTTTT. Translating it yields CASSTETGTNEKLFF. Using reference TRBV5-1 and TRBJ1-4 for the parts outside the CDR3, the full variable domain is KAGVTQTPRYLIKTRGQQVTLSCSPISGHRSVSWYQQTPGQGLQFLFEYFSETQRNKGNFPGRFSGRQFSNSRSEMNVSTLELGDSALYLCASSTETGTNEKLFFGSGTQLSVL.

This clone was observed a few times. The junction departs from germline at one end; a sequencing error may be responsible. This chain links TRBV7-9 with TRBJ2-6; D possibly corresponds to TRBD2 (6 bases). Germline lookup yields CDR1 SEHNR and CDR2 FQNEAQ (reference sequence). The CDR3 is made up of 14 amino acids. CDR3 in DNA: TGTGCCAGCAGCTTTGGGACTGGGGCCAACGGCCTGACTTTC. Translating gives CASSFGTGANGLTF.

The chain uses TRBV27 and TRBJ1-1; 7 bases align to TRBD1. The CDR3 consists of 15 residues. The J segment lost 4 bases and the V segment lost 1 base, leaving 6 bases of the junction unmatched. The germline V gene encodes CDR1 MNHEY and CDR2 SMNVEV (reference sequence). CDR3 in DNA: TGTGCCAGCAGTTTATATCCAGGGGGAGGCACTGAAGCTTTCTTT. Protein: CASSLYPGGGTEAFF.

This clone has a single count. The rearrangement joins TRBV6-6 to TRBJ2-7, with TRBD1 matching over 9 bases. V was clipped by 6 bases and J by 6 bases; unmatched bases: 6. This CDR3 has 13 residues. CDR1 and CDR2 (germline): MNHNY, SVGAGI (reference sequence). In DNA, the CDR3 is TGTGCCAGCAGAACCGGGACAGGGTTCGAGCAGTACTTC. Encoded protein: CASRTGTGFEQYF.

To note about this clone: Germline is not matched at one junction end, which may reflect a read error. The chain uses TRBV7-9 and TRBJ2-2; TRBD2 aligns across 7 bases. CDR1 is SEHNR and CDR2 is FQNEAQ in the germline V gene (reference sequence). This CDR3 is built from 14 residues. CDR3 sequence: CSSTLFSGTGELFF. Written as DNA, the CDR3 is TGTTCCAGCACCCTTTTTAGCGGGACCGGGGAGCTGTTTTTT.